The 19 T cell receptor beta chains listed next were all sequenced from one sample in a study of blood T cells in healthy people across ages (dated by TCRdb to 2014 to 2015). Receptor amplification or capture employed 5' RACE. Sequencing was performed on an Illumina HiSeq 2500. A second PCR of roughly 6 to 11 cycles was run with a J-beta primer mix and a sample-barcoded 5' primer. Starting from the raw public reads, TCRdb applied fastp trimming at Q25, assembled clones with MiXCR and retained in-frame beta chains. Each CDR3 protein gets just one entry, which takes the most common genes and DNA from the rows behind it. Recorded for this sample are about 560,000 distinct CDR3 sequences; 27% of them occurred a single time. The biggest ten clones account for about 3.3% of the sample. The sample was also reused in another study, on T cells of mothers and their children.

Source material: blood. The source of these receptors is a boy aged 2 to 9 in good health.

This clonotype was seen a few times. The chain joins TRBV10-3 to TRBJ2-1; 10 nucleotides align to TRBD2. V gave up 2 bases and J gave up 6 bases; unmatched junction bases: 4. CDR1 and CDR2 from the germline V gene are ENHRY and SYGVKD. The length of the CDR3 is 15 residues. The CDR3 loop is CAISEASGSINEQFF. As DNA, the CDR3 is TGTGCCATCAGTGAGGCTAGCGGGAGCATCAATGAGCAGTTCTTC.

The V and J genes are TRBV6-6 and TRBJ2-1; 10 bases line up with TRBD1. This CDR3 is built from 15 residues. V lost 0 bases to trimming and J lost 7 bases; unmatched junction nucleotides: 3. Germline V lookup: CDR1 MNHNY, CDR2 SVGAGI (reference sequence). CDR3 residues: CASSYSRTGGNEQFF. Written as DNA, the CDR3 is TGTGCCAGCAGTTACTCGAGGACAGGGGGAAATGAGCAGTTCTTC.

The sample holds a few counts of this clonotype. V and J are TRBV6-2 or TRBV6-3 and TRBJ2-3; 7 bases are a match to TRBD2. After removal of 8 bases from V and 5 bases from J, the junction contained 10 bases not matched to a gene. The CDR3 spans 14 residues. Germline V gene sequence: CDR1 MNHEY, CDR2 SVGEGT. This chain's CDR3 is CASARRGIQDTQYF. CDR3 bases: TGTGCCAGCGCCAGGCGGGGGATCCAAGATACGCAGTATTTT.

This chain joins TRBV12-3 or TRBV12-4 and TRBJ2-7, with D perhaps TRBD1 or TRBD2 (6 bases each). This CDR3 spans 15 amino acids. Trimming removed 6 bases from V and 1 base from J, with 16 bases in between. This chain's CDR3 is CASSPPGAVSYEQYF. In DNA form, the CDR3 reads TGTGCCAGCAGCCCCCCGGGGGCCGTATCCTACGAGCAGTACTTC.

This clonotype has more than one count but fewer than ten. The rearrangement uses TRBV7-2 and TRBJ2-5; 7 bases agree with TRBD1. The J call is doubtful: the DNA matches TRBJ2-7 better. Germline V lookup: CDR1 SGHTA, CDR2 FQGNSA. The CDR3 extends over 15 amino acids. The CDR3, as DNA: TGTGCCAGCAGCCCCCCGGGACAGAGATTTTACGAGCAGTACTTC. It is translated as CASSPPGQRFYEQYF.

The chain carries TRBV7-2 and TRBJ1-2; D remains ambiguous. The germline CDR1 and CDR2 sequences are SGHTA and FQGNSA. The CDR3 totals 13 residues. Trimming stripped 1 base from V and 8 bases from J, with 11 bases between. CDR3 protein: CASSLGTIRGYTF. In DNA form, the CDR3 reads TGTGCCAGCAGCTTAGGGACGATCCGGGGCTACACCTTC.

This clonotype has more than one count but fewer than ten. At one end the junction does not follow the germline gene, possibly because of a read error. The chain uses TRBV20-1 and TRBJ1-3; weak D call: TRBD1 (5 bases). The germline gives CDR1 DFQATT, CDR2 SNEGSKA (reference sequence). The CDR3 covers 13 residues. CDR3 in amino acids: CGANRQGENTIYF. CDR3 coding DNA: TGCGGTGCTAACCGGCAGGGAGAAAACACCATATATTTT.

This clonotype has at least ten counts. The chain carries TRBV20-1 and TRBJ2-3; perhaps D is TRBD1 or TRBD2 (5 bases each). Germline assignment: CDR1 DFQATT and CDR2 SNEGSKA (reference sequence). Trimming stripped 3 bases from V and 4 bases from J, with 11 bases between. The CDR3 covers 13 residues. In DNA form, the CDR3 reads TGCAGTGCTAGGGGAGTGGGGGCAGATACGCAGTATTTT. It yields the protein CSARGVGADTQYF.

The V gene is TRBV9, the J gene TRBJ2-2, with TRBD1 as a possible D gene (5 bases). Trimming shortened V by 3 bases and J by 6 bases, and 12 bases separated the two germline ends. CDR3 length: 14 amino acids. The germline V gene has CDR1 SGDLS and CDR2 YYNGEE. The CDR3 sequence: CASSALQGPGELFF. The CDR3 coding sequence is TGTGCCAGCAGCGCCCTTCAGGGTCCCGGGGAGCTGTTTTTT.

This chain links TRBV20-1 with TRBJ2-3; 9 positions match TRBD2. CDR3 size: 16 residues. The ends lost 6 bases at V and 1 base at J; junction bases unmatched: 11. Per germline, CDR1 DFQATT and CDR2 SNEGSKA (reference sequence). The CDR3 bases are TGCAGTGCCATACCGGCCAGCGGGGGGCGCACAGATACGCAGTATTTT. Protein: CSAIPASGGRTDTQYF.

The rearrangement uses TRBV19 and TRBJ2-1; D is uncertain. The V and J ends lost 3 bases and 8 bases respectively, with 8 bases between them. The germline V gene has CDR1 LNHDA and CDR2 SQIVND (reference sequence). This CDR3 spans 12 amino acids. For the CDR3, the DNA is TGTGCCAGTAGTATGGGTGCGGATGAGCAGTTCTTC. Translated, it gives CASSMGADEQFF.

This sequence joins TRBV3-1 and TRBJ1-2; D unresolved. Germline CDR1 is LGHDT and CDR2 is YNNKEL (reference sequence). Trimming took off 2 bases at V and 4 bases at J, with 5 bases between the two ends. CDR3 length equals 12 residues. The CDR3, as DNA: TGTGCCAGCAGCCAAACCTTCTATGGCTACACCTTC. This codes for CASSQTFYGYTF.

The chain joins TRBV9 to TRBJ2-1, with unresolved D. The CDR3 extends over 17 amino acids. With 3 bases removed from V and 1 base from J, the gap between germline ends came to 17 bases. CDR1 and CDR2 from the germline V gene are SGDLS and YYNGEE. The CDR3 bases are TGTGCCAGCAGCGGCACCGTGACCCTCAAGTCCTACAATGAGCAGTTCTTC. Its translation: CASSGTVTLKSYNEQFF.

Points on this clonotype: The CDR3 does not end in the conserved phenylalanine or tryptophan, so this is likely a read error. The chain links TRBV28 to TRBJ2-4; TRBD1 agrees at 8 bases. This CDR3 spans 16 amino acids. Trimming cost V 3 bases and J 2 bases; bases outside gene matches: 6. Germline V CDR1 and CDR2: MDHEN, SYDVKM. The CDR3 bases are TGTGCCAGCAGTTTGCGGACAGGGAGTCCCAAAAACATTCAGTACCTC. This gives the protein CASSLRTGSPKNIQYL.

The chain carries TRBV2 and TRBJ2-2; 9 nucleotides line up with TRBD1. V dropped 3 bases and J dropped 0; count of bases not matched to a gene: 2. Per the germline V gene, CDR1 is SNHLY and CDR2 is FYNNEI. The CDR3 has 16 residues. The CDR3 loop is CASSDGQGTNTGELFF. CDR3 nucleotide sequence: TGTGCCAGCAGTGATGGACAGGGGACGAACACCGGGGAGCTGTTTTTT.

The genes are TRBV20-1 and TRBJ2-2; TRBD2 might be the D (7 bases). Germline CDR1 reads DFQATT; CDR2 reads SNEGSKA (reference sequence). V lost 2 bases and J lost 3, with 13 bases in between. The CDR3 consists of 15 residues. As DNA, the CDR3 is TGCAGTGCTAGAAGGGGGGGCGCGGACACCGGGGAGCTGTTTTTT. This codes for CSARRGGADTGELFF.

In the case of this clonotype: Being one base from a much bigger clone, this may be a read error. V is TRBV12-3 or TRBV12-4 and J is TRBJ2-3, with a tentative D call TRBD2 (5 bases). The CDR3 sequence is 15 residues long. The V gene lost 7 bases and the J gene lost 2 bases, with 16 bases spanning the gap. For the CDR3, the DNA is TGTGCCAGCACTCCTCAGACGGGGTCCACAGATACGCAGTATTTT. It specifies CASTPQTGSTDTQYF.

This sequence joins TRBV5-4 and TRBJ2-3; 8 bases align to TRBD1. Trimming cost V 3 bases and J 3 bases; bases outside gene matches: 6. The CDR3 is 15 amino acids. Germline V lookup: CDR1 SGHNT, CDR2 YYREEE (reference sequence). The CDR3 sequence is CASSSGQGETDTQYF. In DNA form, the CDR3 reads TGTGCCAGCAGCTCCGGACAGGGTGAGACAGATACGCAGTATTTT.

This clonotype occurred a few times. The chain combines TRBV9 with TRBJ2-3; no clear D. The V gene lost 3 bases and the J gene lost 6 bases, with 8 bases spanning the gap. CDR3 size: 12 residues. Germline V lookup: CDR1 SGDLS, CDR2 YYNGEE. This chain's CDR3 is CASSAQTDTQYF. CDR3 nucleotide sequence: TGTGCCAGCAGCGCGCAGACGGATACGCAGTATTTT.